The text below deals with one TCR beta chain. Its antigen is unknown. This record comes from a study of T cell repertoires in ileal Crohn's disease. Study details: Surgery for a complication: stricturing in 61%, penetrating in 39%. Thiopurines (approximately 10) or anti-TNF agents (approximately 19) were given postoperatively to about half.

Study results and limitations: All patients with clonality above 26.8% had endoscopic recurrence.

V dropped 7 bases and J dropped 7 bases, with 16 bases sitting between them. Germline V lookup: CDR1 KGHSH, CDR2 LQKENI. The CDR3 runs to 13 residues. Time point meaning: inflamed ileum from the surgical specimen. The method was immunoSEQ multiplex PCR; TCRdb's version includes in-frame clones alone and lacks a portion of them. The table records 13,000 or so clones, approximately 79% of them present only once. Sequencing used ileal tissue. The sequence derives from an adult with Crohn's disease. J is TRBJ1-2 and V is TRBV18; D is ambiguous. The CDR3 here is CASLGKADVGYTF. The CDR3, as DNA: TGTGCCAGCTTAGGGAAAGCGGATGTTGGCTACACCTTC.